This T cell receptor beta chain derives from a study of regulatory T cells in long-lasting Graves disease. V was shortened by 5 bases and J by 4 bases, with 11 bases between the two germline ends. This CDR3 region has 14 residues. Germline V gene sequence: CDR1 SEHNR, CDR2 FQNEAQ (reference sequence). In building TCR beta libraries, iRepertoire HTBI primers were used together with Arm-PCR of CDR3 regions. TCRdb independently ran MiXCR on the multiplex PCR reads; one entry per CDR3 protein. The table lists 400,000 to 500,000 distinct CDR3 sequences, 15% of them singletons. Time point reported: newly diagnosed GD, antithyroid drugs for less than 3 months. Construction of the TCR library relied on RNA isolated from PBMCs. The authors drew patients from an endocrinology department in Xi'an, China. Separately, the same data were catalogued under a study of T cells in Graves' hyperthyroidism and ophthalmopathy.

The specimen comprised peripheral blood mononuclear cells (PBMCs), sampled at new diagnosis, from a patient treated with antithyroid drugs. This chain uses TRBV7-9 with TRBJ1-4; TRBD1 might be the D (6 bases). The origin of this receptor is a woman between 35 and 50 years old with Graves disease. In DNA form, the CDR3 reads TGTGCCAGCAGCAGGGACAATTATAATGAAAAACTGTTTTTT. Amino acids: CASSRDNYNEKLFF.